This T cell receptor (beta chain) was profiled in a study of blood T cells in healthy people across ages. Samples had at least 7 million PBMCs isolated from them. Extracted total RNA amounted to at least 5.5 micrograms for each sample. On this clonotype itself: Its specificity is unknown.

Whole-study results and caveats: Roughly linear age-related decline in beta diversity appeared, significant by age approximately 40. Percentage of naive T cells showed a strong correlation with TCR beta diversity.

Using a J-beta primer mix together with a sample-barcoded 5' primer, a second PCR was run for 7 to 11 cycles. TCRdb itself ran the 5' RACE reads through MiXCR, one entry per CDR3 protein. The sample holds 1.5 million to 2 million distinct CDR3 sequences; about 50% are singletons and the top ten take approximately 2.1%. Input material: blood. The receptor comes from a woman between 40 and 55 years old in good health.

CDR3 nucleotide sequence: TGTGCCAGCACCCCCGGGACAGGGTGGCACGAGCAGTACTTC. This translates into CASTPGTGWHEQYF. The chain is built from TRBV12-3 or TRBV12-4 and TRBJ2-1; 9 bases match TRBD1. The J call is in doubt because the DNA end fits TRBJ2-7 better. The CDR3 is 14 residues long.